Sequencing of this TCR beta chain was carried out in a study of blood T cell repertoires in COVID-19. Study overall: There were acute and convalescent COVID-19 samples, and they came from the United States, Italy and Spain. The analysed material was cDNA or gDNA that came from T cells, B-cell-depleted T cells, or PBMCs.

V was cut by 3 bases and J by 6 bases, with 14 bases left in between. The CDR3 contains 15 residues. Germline values: CDR1 WNHNN, CDR2 SYGVQD (reference sequence). Authors' methods: Cell counts per sample came from amplifying reference gene primers. The data were produced by immunoSEQ multiplex PCR, yet TCRdb's version contains in-frame clones alone and is incomplete. That table gives V, J and clone size, and the DNA gave D and trimming. The repertoire holds about 160,000 clones, with over 80% as singletons. This clone was found once. The chain combines TRBV10-1 with TRBJ2-2, with a tentative D call TRBD2 (5 bases). The sequenced material came from peripheral blood. The TCR originated in a woman aged 60-70 years with acute or convalescent COVID-19. CDR3 in amino acids: CASSDPGITAGELFF. Written as DNA, the CDR3 is TGCGCCAGCAGTGACCCCGGGATTACCGCCGGGGAGCTGTTTTTT.